These T cell receptor beta chains were read from a single sample in a study of blood T cell repertoires in COVID-19. Some clones are missing from TCRdb's copy, which holds only in-frame ones; the method was immunoSEQ multiplex PCR. Here the sample spans about 310,000 clones, around 87% being singletons. The sequencing input was peripheral blood. Receptor source: a woman in her 50s who had recovered from COVID-19. Both conserved end residues are part of each CDR3. Fields, in order: clone size, V gene, J gene, D gene, CDR3 DNA, CDR3 protein. The D gene is left open where the match is weak. Where a row states a size, it is once, few, many or the class of an expanded clone; other rows omit it.

clone_size: -; v_call: TRBV18; j_call: TRBJ2-7; d_call: -; cdr3_nt: TGTGCCAGCTCACTGAGACAGGAGTGGGAGCAGTACTTC; cdr3_aa: CASSLRQEWEQYF
clone_size: -; v_call: TRBV7-2; j_call: TRBJ1-1; d_call: -; cdr3_nt: TGTGCCAGCAGCTTAGGGGGGGGCAGTAGCACTGAAGCTTTCTTT; cdr3_aa: CASSLGGGSSTEAFF
clone_size: -; v_call: TRBV19; j_call: TRBJ1-3; d_call: -; cdr3_nt: TGTGCCAGTAGTATACTCCGGGATTCGGGAAACACCATATATTTT; cdr3_aa: CASSILRDSGNTIYF
clone_size: -; v_call: TRBV10-3; j_call: TRBJ1-1; d_call: TRBD1; cdr3_nt: TGTGCCATCAAAGTTACAGGGGTGAACACTGAAGCTTTCTTT; cdr3_aa: CAIKVTGVNTEAFF
clone_size: -; v_call: TRBV5-5; j_call: TRBJ2-7; d_call: TRBD2; cdr3_nt: TGTGCCAGCAGCTGGACTAGCGGCCCCTACGAGCAGTACTTC; cdr3_aa: CASSWTSGPYEQYF
clone_size: -; v_call: TRBV6-2/TRBV6-3; j_call: TRBJ1-4; d_call: -; cdr3_nt: TGTGCCAGCAGCCTCAAGCGGACTAATGAAAAACTGTTTTTT; cdr3_aa: CASSLKRTNEKLFF
clone_size: -; v_call: TRBV6-4; j_call: TRBJ1-1; d_call: -; cdr3_nt: TGTGCCAGCGTAGAGAACACTGAAGCTTTCTTT; cdr3_aa: CASVENTEAFF
clone_size: -; v_call: TRBV5-1; j_call: TRBJ2-5; d_call: -; cdr3_nt: TGCGCCAGCAGCTTGGATCTGGGAGCAGAGACCCAGTACTTC; cdr3_aa: CASSLDLGAETQYF
clone_size: -; v_call: TRBV28; j_call: TRBJ1-4; d_call: TRBD1; cdr3_nt: TGTGCCAGCCTATCCGACAGGGGTTATGAAAAACTGTTTTTT; cdr3_aa: CASLSDRGYEKLFF
clone_size: -; v_call: TRBV2; j_call: TRBJ2-3; d_call: TRBD1; cdr3_nt: TGTGCCAGCAGTCGCGGACAGGGCTTCTCAGATACGCAGTATTTT; cdr3_aa: CASSRGQGFSDTQYF
clone_size: -; v_call: TRBV7-9; j_call: TRBJ1-5; d_call: -; cdr3_nt: TGTGCCAGCAGCTTAGGGATGGGGGGGGATCAGCCCCAGCATTTT; cdr3_aa: CASSLGMGGDQPQHF
clone_size: -; v_call: TRBV7-9; j_call: TRBJ1-1; d_call: -; cdr3_nt: TGTGCCAGCAGCTTATCTGGCAGGGGCGCTGAAGCTTTCTTT; cdr3_aa: CASSLSGRGAEAFF
clone_size: -; v_call: TRBV7-2; j_call: TRBJ2-5; d_call: TRBD1; cdr3_nt: TGTGCCAGCAGCTTAGCCTTTGGGACAGGGTCGAGCGAGACCCAGTACTTC; cdr3_aa: CASSLAFGTGSSETQYF
clone_size: -; v_call: TRBV3-1/TRBV3-2; j_call: TRBJ1-6; d_call: -; cdr3_nt: TGTGCCAGCAGCCAAGATTCTTGGGAGTATAATTCACCCCTCCACTTT; cdr3_aa: CASSQDSWEYNSPLHF
clone_size: -; v_call: TRBV28; j_call: TRBJ1-2; d_call: TRBD1; cdr3_nt: TGTGCCAGCAGTTTAGCCGGGACAGGGCTGGAGGGTGGCTACACCTTC; cdr3_aa: CASSLAGTGLEGGYTF
clone_size: -; v_call: TRBV7-9; j_call: TRBJ1-1; d_call: -; cdr3_nt: TGTGCCAGCAGCTTACTTATGAACACTGAAGCTTTCTTT; cdr3_aa: CASSLLMNTEAFF
clone_size: -; v_call: TRBV9; j_call: TRBJ2-3; d_call: TRBD2; cdr3_nt: TGTGCCAGCAGCGTAGACGCGGGGGGCACAGATACGCAGTATTTT; cdr3_aa: CASSVDAGGTDTQYF
clone_size: -; v_call: TRBV29-1; j_call: TRBJ2-7; d_call: TRBD1; cdr3_nt: TGCAGCGTTGGTATTGACAGGGGGGTAACCTACGAGCAGTACTTC; cdr3_aa: CSVGIDRGVTYEQYF
clone_size: -; v_call: TRBV5-4; j_call: TRBJ1-2; d_call: -; cdr3_nt: TGTGCCAGCAGCTTGGAATCCAGGGGACGAGGCTACACCTTC; cdr3_aa: CASSLESRGRGYTF
clone_size: -; v_call: TRBV5-1; j_call: TRBJ2-2; d_call: -; cdr3_nt: TGCGCCAGCAGCTTGGAGGCTCTCACGGGCACCGGGGAGCTGTTTTTT; cdr3_aa: CASSLEALTGTGELFF
clone_size: -; v_call: TRBV3-1/TRBV3-2; j_call: TRBJ2-7; d_call: TRBD2; cdr3_nt: TGTGCCAGCAGCCTTTCGAGCGGGGGGGCCGTAGAGCAGTACTTC; cdr3_aa: CASSLSSGGAVEQYF
clone_size: -; v_call: TRBV10-3; j_call: TRBJ2-5; d_call: -; cdr3_nt: TGTGCCATCAGTGGCGGAGATCTCGCCGAGACCCAGTACTTC; cdr3_aa: CAISGGDLAETQYF
clone_size: -; v_call: TRBV2; j_call: TRBJ2-1; d_call: TRBD2; cdr3_nt: TGTGCCAGCAGTGAAGTTAGCGGGGGATTTCAGTTCTTC; cdr3_aa: CASSEVSGGFQFF
clone_size: -; v_call: TRBV6-1; j_call: TRBJ1-1; d_call: TRBD1; cdr3_nt: TGTGCCAGCAGTGACGTGGCGACAGGGGCTTTCTTT; cdr3_aa: CASSDVATGAFF
clone_size: -; v_call: TRBV12-5; j_call: TRBJ1-1; d_call: -; cdr3_nt: TGTGCTAGTGGTTTGGTACGTGGGGTGGAGGTCACTGAAGCTTTCTTT; cdr3_aa: CASGLVRGVEVTEAFF
clone_size: -; v_call: TRBV6-2/TRBV6-3; j_call: TRBJ1-1; d_call: -; cdr3_nt: TGTGCCAGCAGTTACTCGAGTAAAGCTTTCTTT; cdr3_aa: CASSYSSKAFF
clone_size: -; v_call: TRBV5-6; j_call: TRBJ2-3; d_call: -; cdr3_nt: TGTGCCAGCAGCTGGGGCGTGGGGGCAAACACAGATACGCAGTATTTT; cdr3_aa: CASSWGVGANTDTQYF
clone_size: -; v_call: TRBV9; j_call: TRBJ2-6; d_call: -; cdr3_nt: TGTGCCAGCAGCGCCATGGCCCTTTCTGGGGCCAACGTCCTGACTTTC; cdr3_aa: CASSAMALSGANVLTF
clone_size: -; v_call: TRBV6-5; j_call: TRBJ1-2; d_call: -; cdr3_nt: TGTGCCAGCAGTCAACTACAGGGAAGGGATGGCTACACCTTC; cdr3_aa: CASSQLQGRDGYTF
clone_size: -; v_call: TRBV11-2; j_call: TRBJ2-7; d_call: -; cdr3_nt: TGTGCCAGCAGCAGCTTCTACGAGCAGTACTTC; cdr3_aa: CASSSFYEQYF
clone_size: -; v_call: TRBV5-1; j_call: TRBJ2-7; d_call: TRBD2; cdr3_nt: TGCGCCAGCGGGGAGACTAGCGGGACCTACGAGCAGTACTTC; cdr3_aa: CASGETSGTYEQYF
clone_size: -; v_call: TRBV7-2; j_call: TRBJ2-7; d_call: -; cdr3_nt: TGTGCCAGCAGCTTAGACCAGGGTTCCTACGAGCAGTACTTC; cdr3_aa: CASSLDQGSYEQYF
clone_size: -; v_call: TRBV6-5; j_call: TRBJ1-1; d_call: TRBD1; cdr3_nt: TGTGCCAGCAGTCCCCACTCAGGGGGCACTGAAGCTTTCTTT; cdr3_aa: CASSPHSGGTEAFF
clone_size: -; v_call: TRBV6-5; j_call: TRBJ2-2; d_call: TRBD1; cdr3_nt: TGTGCCAGCACCCAGGACAGGGGAAGGACCGGGGAGCTGTTTTTT; cdr3_aa: CASTQDRGRTGELFF
clone_size: -; v_call: TRBV7-2; j_call: TRBJ1-1; d_call: -; cdr3_nt: TGTGCCAGCAGCTTAGTGCCAGGATCTGAAGCTTTCTTT; cdr3_aa: CASSLVPGSEAFF
clone_size: -; v_call: TRBV5-1; j_call: TRBJ2-1; d_call: -; cdr3_nt: TGCGCCAGCAGCTTGGGCCAGGGCAGAGGCGCTAGCTCCTACAATGAGCAGTTCTTC; cdr3_aa: CASSLGQGRGASSYNEQFF
clone_size: -; v_call: TRBV30; j_call: TRBJ1-3; d_call: TRBD1; cdr3_nt: TGTGCCCGGACAGGCAAAAACTCTGGAAACACCATATATTTT; cdr3_aa: CARTGKNSGNTIYF
clone_size: once; v_call: TRBV6-1; j_call: TRBJ1-2; d_call: -; cdr3_nt: TGTGCCAGCAGTGAGGCCCTTTTTTCCTATGGCTACACCTTC; cdr3_aa: CASSEALFSYGYTF
clone_size: -; v_call: TRBV27; j_call: TRBJ2-5; d_call: TRBD2; cdr3_nt: TGTGCCAGCAGTTTCGCGGGAGGAAGGGAGACCCAGTACTTC; cdr3_aa: CASSFAGGRETQYF
clone_size: -; v_call: TRBV4-3; j_call: TRBJ1-2; d_call: -; cdr3_nt: TGCGCCAGCAGCCAAGAACTGGGACTGAGGGGTGGCTACACCTTC; cdr3_aa: CASSQELGLRGGYTF
clone_size: -; v_call: TRBV6-1; j_call: TRBJ2-7; d_call: -; cdr3_nt: TGTGCCAGCAGTGTGGCGTCCCCTCCGGGGACCTACGAGCAGTACTTC; cdr3_aa: CASSVASPPGTYEQYF
clone_size: -; v_call: TRBV19; j_call: TRBJ1-4; d_call: TRBD1; cdr3_nt: TGTGCCAGTAGAAGAGTACAGGGGTCTTATGAAAAACTGTTTTTT; cdr3_aa: CASRRVQGSYEKLFF
clone_size: -; v_call: TRBV19; j_call: TRBJ1-4; d_call: -; cdr3_nt: TGTGCCAGTAGTTTGGGGGGAGCTAATGAAAAACTGTTTTTT; cdr3_aa: CASSLGGANEKLFF
clone_size: few; v_call: TRBV9; j_call: TRBJ2-7; d_call: TRBD2; cdr3_nt: TGTGCCAGCAGCCGGACCCAAGCTAGCGGAAATCAGGAGCAGTACTTC; cdr3_aa: CASSRTQASGNQEQYF
clone_size: -; v_call: TRBV29-1; j_call: TRBJ1-1; d_call: -; cdr3_nt: TGCAGCGGGGTACTTGGGGCCCAAACTGAAGCTTTCTTT; cdr3_aa: CSGVLGAQTEAFF
clone_size: -; v_call: TRBV5-4; j_call: TRBJ2-7; d_call: -; cdr3_nt: TGTGCCAGCAGCTTGGTTACAGATTCCTACGAGCAGTACTTC; cdr3_aa: CASSLVTDSYEQYF
clone_size: -; v_call: TRBV27; j_call: TRBJ2-2; d_call: -; cdr3_nt: TGTGCCAGCAGTTTTTCGGGGATACTAAACACCGGGGAGCTGTTTTTT; cdr3_aa: CASSFSGILNTGELFF
clone_size: -; v_call: TRBV4-3; j_call: TRBJ2-5; d_call: -; cdr3_nt: TGCGCCAGCAGCCAAGCTGGGCTCGTGGGAGAGACCCAGTACTTC; cdr3_aa: CASSQAGLVGETQYF
clone_size: -; v_call: TRBV28; j_call: TRBJ1-5; d_call: -; cdr3_nt: TGTGCCAGCAGTTTAGTACAAATCGGCAATCAGCCCCAGCATTTT; cdr3_aa: CASSLVQIGNQPQHF
clone_size: -; v_call: TRBV28; j_call: TRBJ2-1; d_call: TRBD2; cdr3_nt: TGTGCCAGCAGACCTAGGGCGCTAGCGGGACTAAACAATGAGCAGTTCTTC; cdr3_aa: CASRPRALAGLNNEQFF
clone_size: once; v_call: TRBV28; j_call: TRBJ1-6; d_call: -; cdr3_nt: TGTGCCAGCAGTTTCAGACAGTCCCATAATTCACCCCTCCACTTT; cdr3_aa: CASSFRQSHNSPLHF